This T cell receptor (beta chain) was sequenced during a study of cytomegalovirus exposure and HLA in healthy donors. Concerning this clone: What it binds is not known.

It was the approximately 110-subject validation cohort, separate from the roughly 700-subject first cohort, to which the donors belonged. Measured with immunoSEQ multiplex PCR; TCRdb has only the in-frame clones, and not every one. The table lists about 130,000 clones, 85% to 90% of them singletons. The CDR3 extends over 14 amino acids. Trimming cost V 4 bases and J 1 base; bases outside gene matches: 3. CDR1 and CDR2 from the germline V gene are SGHNT and YYREEE (reference sequence). Study conclusions and caveats: TCR beta chains numbering roughly 150 were designated cytomegalovirus-associated. Despite most TCR sequences being rare, some public TCRs occurred in many donors. Subsequent analysis revealed that first-cohort TCR clusters tended to co-occur in the roughly 120 validation repertoires.

The specimen was PBMCs. The TCR sequence derives from a man younger than 45 in good health and CMV-seronegative. The chain links TRBV5-4 to TRBJ1-1, with 8 bases identical to TRBD1. The CDR3 DNA reads TGTGCCAGCAGCCGGACAGGGTGGAACACTGAAGCTTTCTTT. This gives the protein CASSRTGWNTEAFF.